A selection of T cell receptor beta chains follows, all from one sample in a study of tumor-infiltrating lymphocytes in primary liver carcinoma. TCRdb processed the multiplex PCR reads anew with MiXCR; each CDR3 protein has one entry. The sample comprises 20,000 to 25,000 distinct CDR3 sequences, approximately 80% of which are singletons, and 35% to 45% rests with the top ten. The material sequenced was liver tumor tissue from sampling region 2. The source is a woman in her thirties with primary liver carcinoma and hepatitis B virus infection. Both conserved end residues are part of each CDR3. The D gene is left open where the match is weak. Not every row has a clone size; where given, it reads once, few, many or a size class.

j_call	clone_size	d_call	v_call	cdr3_nt	cdr3_aa
TRBJ2-7	-	TRBD1	TRBV5-6	TGTGCCAGCAGCTTACGGACAGGGCTATCGTGGTATTTC	CASSLRTGLSWYF
TRBJ2-3	-	TRBD2	TRBV11-2	TGTGTCAGCAGCTCAGGAAGCGGGAGGGTAGATACGCAGTACTTT	CVSSSGSGRVDTQYF
TRBJ2-5	-	TRBD1	TRBV28	TGTGCCAGCAGTTCCAGGGGGAGATCGTGGGAGACCCAGCACTTC	CASSSRGRSWETQHF
TRBJ1-5	once	-	TRBV7-9	TGTGCCAGCAGCCCCCTGGAAAACAATCAGTCCCAGCATTTT	CASSPLENNQSQHF
TRBJ2-7	-	-	TRBV6-2/TRBV6-3	TGTGCCAGCAGGCCCGACGGAAACTCCTACGAGCAGTACTTC	CASRPDGNSYEQYF
TRBJ2-7	many	-	TRBV28	TGTGCCAGCAGGGATGCGGGGAGCTCCTATGAGCAGTACTTC	CASRDAGSSYEQYF
TRBJ2-2	-	TRBD1	TRBV6-5	TGTGCCGGCAGTCCGCGGACAGGGCTCACCTGGGAGCTGTTTTTT	CAGSPRTGLTWELFF
TRBJ2-3	-	-	TRBV6-6	TGTGCTAACAGTTACCAGACCGGACTTCGACGCACAGATACGCAGTATTTT	CANSYQTGLRRTDTQYF
TRBJ1-1	-	-	TRBV11-2	TGTGCCAGCAGATATGCATGGGGGAGGGTTGAAGCTTTCTTT	CASRYAWGRVEAFF
TRBJ2-2	-	-	TRBV28	TGTGCCAGCAGTTTATACGGGAGCGAGAACACCGGGGACCTGTTTTTT	CASSLYGSENTGDLFF
TRBJ2-3	-	-	TRBV5-4	TGTACCAGCAGCGTAGACGGACACCATCCACTCACAGATACGCAGTATTTT	CTSSVDGHHPLTDTQYF
TRBJ2-3	-	-	TRBV28	TGTGTCACCAGCCCAGGGAGGGGGAGGGTTAACGAAAATACGCAGTATTTT	CVTSPGRGRVNENTQYF
TRBJ2-2	many	-	TRBV5-1	TGCGCCAGCAGCTTCACCGGGGAGCTGTTTTTT	CASSFTGELFF
TRBJ2-7	many	TRBD2	TRBV19	TGTGCCAGTAGTATTCATACTAGCGGGGCCTACGAGCAGTACTTC	CASSIHTSGAYEQYF
TRBJ2-2	few	-	TRBV5-6	TGTGCCAGCAGCTTGGCACCCAGGGTCACCGGGGAGTTGTCTTTT	CASSLAPRVTGELSF
TRBJ2-7	-	-	TRBV7-8	TGTACCAGCAGCTCGGGTCGCGGTCGTACTATGAGCTTCTACGGGCAGTACTTC	CTSSSGRGRTMSFYGQYF
TRBJ1-5	once	-	TRBV7-9	TGTGTCAGCAGCCCCCGGGAGAACGATCAGCCCCAGCGTTTT	CVSSPRENDQPQRF
TRBJ2-2	-	-	TRBV12-3/TRBV12-4	TGTGCCAGCAGTTTTCAGAACACCGGGGAGCAGATTTTT	CASSFQNTGEQIF
TRBJ2-7	-	-	TRBV7-2	TGTGCCAGCAGCCCTACCAACTACGAGCAGTACTTC	CASSPTNYEQYF
TRBJ2-7	-	-	TRBV28	TGTGCCAGCAATTCAAAGCTTTTCGGGGTATCCTACGAGCAGTACTTC	CASNSKLFGVSYEQYF
TRBJ1-2	many	-	TRBV7-9	TGTGCCAGCAATGCGGGTTCGGGTAACTATGGCTACACCTTC	CASNAGSGNYGYTF
TRBJ1-2	-	-	TRBV11-2	TGTGCCAGCAGCCCACGAGGCAGGGATTGGACCTATGGTTACACCTTC	CASSPRGRDWTYGYTF
TRBJ2-4	-	TRBD2	TRBV30	TGTGCCCGGAGTGGGGGGGTTCTAGCCAGAAACATTCAGTATTTC	CARSGGVLARNIQYF
TRBJ2-3	-	-	TRBV5-4	TGTGCCAGCAGCCTAGACGGACACCCTCCACCCACAGATATGCAGTATTTC	CASSLDGHPPPTDMQYF
TRBJ2-3	medium-sized	-	TRBV7-8	TGTGCCAGCAGGAAGGGGTTGGGCACAGATACGCAGTATTTT	CASRKGLGTDTQYF
TRBJ2-7	once	TRBD2	TRBV28	TGTTCCAGCAGTGCCTTCGGGGGGGCCGACTACGAACAGTACTTC	CSSSAFGGADYEQYF
TRBJ2-5	-	-	TRBV6-5	TGTGCCAGCAGTTACTCACCCTGTGCAGGGGGGGATGATAAGTACTTC	CASSYSPCAGGDDKYF
TRBJ2-2	-	TRBD1	TRBV6-5	TGTGCCAGCAGTCCGCGGACAGGGTCCACCGGGGAGCCGTTGTTT	CASSPRTGSTGEPLF
TRBJ2-6	-	-	TRBV6-5	TGTGCCAGCAGTTACTCTCCGGGAACTGAGGCCAACGTCCTAACTTTC	CASSYSPGTEANVLTF
TRBJ2-5	-	TRBD2	TRBV11-3	TGTGCCAGCAGCCCCAGTTCACTAGCGGGAATTAAGGGAGAGACCCAGTATTTC	CASSPSSLAGIKGETQYF
TRBJ2-3	once	TRBD2	TRBV4-3	TGCGCCATCAGTCAAGATGGTCTAGCGGGAGGGCCAACAGATACGCAGTATTTT	CAISQDGLAGGPTDTQYF
TRBJ2-2	-	-	TRBV6-5	TGTGCTAGCAGCTACCTTGCCGGGGAGCTGTTTTTT	CASSYLAGELFF
TRBJ2-5	once	TRBD1	TRBV6-5	TGTGCCAGAAGTACCTACAGGGGGCTGACCCAGAACTTC	CARSTYRGLTQNF
TRBJ2-7	few	-	TRBV4-2	TGTGCCAGCAGCCGAGAACCTGGGGGCTACGAGCAGTACTTC	CASSREPGGYEQYF
TRBJ2-7	-	-	TRBV11-2	TGTGTCAGCAGCTTAAGCGTTTCCCCCAAGCAGTATTTC	CVSSLSVSPKQYF
TRBJ2-1	-	-	TRBV4-3	TGCGCCAGCAGGCACATTGAGTTGGTCAATGAGCAGTTCTTC	CASRHIELVNEQFF
TRBJ2-7	-	-	TRBV7-9	TGTGCCAGCAGCGTAACAGGACTATACTTC	CASSVTGLYF
TRBJ1-6	-	-	TRBV6-5	TGTGCCAGCAGGGAAAGGAGTGGCCCCCTTATACCCCTCCACTTT	CASRERSGPLIPLHF
TRBJ2-5	-	-	TRBV11-2	TGTGCCAGCAGATTTTTGACAACTGCCGCTGAGACCCTGTACTTC	CASRFLTTAAETLYF
TRBJ1-1	-	TRBD1	TRBV10-3	TGTGCCATCAGCAGAGGGACAGGGCTGAACACTGAAGCTTTCTTT	CAISRGTGLNTEAFF
TRBJ1-3	-	TRBD1	TRBV5-6	TGTGCCAGCAGCCCCGGGACAGCGTCTGGAAACACCATATATTTT	CASSPGTASGNTIYF
TRBJ2-7	-	TRBD1	TRBV10-3	TGTGCCATCAGTGAGTGGACAGGGGACATGACCTACAAGCACTACTTC	CAISEWTGDMTYKHYF
TRBJ2-1	-	-	TRBV4-3	TGTGCCAGCAGCCAAGATGCGGGAAGCACGTACAATGAGCAGTTCTTC	CASSQDAGSTYNEQFF
TRBJ2-7	-	-	TRBV7-8	TGTGCCGGCAGCGCCCCCCGGGGCCTTGCCCTCTACGAGCAGTACTTC	CAGSAPRGLALYEQYF
TRBJ2-2	-	-	TRBV12-3/TRBV12-4	TGTGCCACCAGCGAGTGCACAAGGGTCGGGGAACTGTTTTTT	CATSECTRVGELFF
TRBJ1-4	many	TRBD1	TRBV7-3	TGTGCCAGCAGTCTTCCAGGACAGGAGCCGCAATCCTCGGTGACTAATGAAAAACTGTTTTTT	CASSLPGQEPQSSVTNEKLFF
TRBJ2-5	-	-	TRBV12-3/TRBV12-4	TGTGCCAGCATCACCTACCCCGGGAGCGTAGAGATCCACTACTTC	CASITYPGSVEIHYF
TRBJ2-3	-	-	TRBV12-3/TRBV12-4	TGTGCCAACAGTTTCTCGACGGGACTAGGGACAGGTACGCAGTATTTT	CANSFSTGLGTGTQYF
TRBJ2-2	once	-	TRBV6-1	TGTGTCAGCAGTGAAACCCTTCCCAGGGGCGCCGCGAACACCCGGGAGTTGTTTTTT	CVSSETLPRGAANTRELFF
TRBJ1-2	-	-	TRBV4-3	TGCGCCAGCAACGCTGAATTGGAGATCTATGGCTACATCTTC	CASNAELEIYGYIF
TRBJ2-7	-	-	TRBV6-1	TGTGCCAGCTGTGAATGGGTTTTCTACGAGCAGCACTTC	CASCEWVFYEQHF
TRBJ2-2	many	-	TRBV28	TGTGCCAGCAGTTTATACGGGAGAGAGAACACCGGGGAGCTGTTTTTT	CASSLYGRENTGELFF
TRBJ2-5	many	-	TRBV11-2	TGTGCCAGCAGCTTAGAATCCAAGGGGACCCAGTACTTC	CASSLESKGTQYF
TRBJ1-4	-	-	TRBV6-1	TGTGATGGCAGGGACCAGGGTGGCCGTGAAAAACTGTTTTTT	CDGRDQGGREKLFF
TRBJ2-3	-	-	TRBV4-3	TGCGCCAGCAGCCAAGAGACGGTAACTAGTGGGAGGTCGGGGGTCACAGATACGCAGTATTTT	CASSQETVTSGRSGVTDTQYF